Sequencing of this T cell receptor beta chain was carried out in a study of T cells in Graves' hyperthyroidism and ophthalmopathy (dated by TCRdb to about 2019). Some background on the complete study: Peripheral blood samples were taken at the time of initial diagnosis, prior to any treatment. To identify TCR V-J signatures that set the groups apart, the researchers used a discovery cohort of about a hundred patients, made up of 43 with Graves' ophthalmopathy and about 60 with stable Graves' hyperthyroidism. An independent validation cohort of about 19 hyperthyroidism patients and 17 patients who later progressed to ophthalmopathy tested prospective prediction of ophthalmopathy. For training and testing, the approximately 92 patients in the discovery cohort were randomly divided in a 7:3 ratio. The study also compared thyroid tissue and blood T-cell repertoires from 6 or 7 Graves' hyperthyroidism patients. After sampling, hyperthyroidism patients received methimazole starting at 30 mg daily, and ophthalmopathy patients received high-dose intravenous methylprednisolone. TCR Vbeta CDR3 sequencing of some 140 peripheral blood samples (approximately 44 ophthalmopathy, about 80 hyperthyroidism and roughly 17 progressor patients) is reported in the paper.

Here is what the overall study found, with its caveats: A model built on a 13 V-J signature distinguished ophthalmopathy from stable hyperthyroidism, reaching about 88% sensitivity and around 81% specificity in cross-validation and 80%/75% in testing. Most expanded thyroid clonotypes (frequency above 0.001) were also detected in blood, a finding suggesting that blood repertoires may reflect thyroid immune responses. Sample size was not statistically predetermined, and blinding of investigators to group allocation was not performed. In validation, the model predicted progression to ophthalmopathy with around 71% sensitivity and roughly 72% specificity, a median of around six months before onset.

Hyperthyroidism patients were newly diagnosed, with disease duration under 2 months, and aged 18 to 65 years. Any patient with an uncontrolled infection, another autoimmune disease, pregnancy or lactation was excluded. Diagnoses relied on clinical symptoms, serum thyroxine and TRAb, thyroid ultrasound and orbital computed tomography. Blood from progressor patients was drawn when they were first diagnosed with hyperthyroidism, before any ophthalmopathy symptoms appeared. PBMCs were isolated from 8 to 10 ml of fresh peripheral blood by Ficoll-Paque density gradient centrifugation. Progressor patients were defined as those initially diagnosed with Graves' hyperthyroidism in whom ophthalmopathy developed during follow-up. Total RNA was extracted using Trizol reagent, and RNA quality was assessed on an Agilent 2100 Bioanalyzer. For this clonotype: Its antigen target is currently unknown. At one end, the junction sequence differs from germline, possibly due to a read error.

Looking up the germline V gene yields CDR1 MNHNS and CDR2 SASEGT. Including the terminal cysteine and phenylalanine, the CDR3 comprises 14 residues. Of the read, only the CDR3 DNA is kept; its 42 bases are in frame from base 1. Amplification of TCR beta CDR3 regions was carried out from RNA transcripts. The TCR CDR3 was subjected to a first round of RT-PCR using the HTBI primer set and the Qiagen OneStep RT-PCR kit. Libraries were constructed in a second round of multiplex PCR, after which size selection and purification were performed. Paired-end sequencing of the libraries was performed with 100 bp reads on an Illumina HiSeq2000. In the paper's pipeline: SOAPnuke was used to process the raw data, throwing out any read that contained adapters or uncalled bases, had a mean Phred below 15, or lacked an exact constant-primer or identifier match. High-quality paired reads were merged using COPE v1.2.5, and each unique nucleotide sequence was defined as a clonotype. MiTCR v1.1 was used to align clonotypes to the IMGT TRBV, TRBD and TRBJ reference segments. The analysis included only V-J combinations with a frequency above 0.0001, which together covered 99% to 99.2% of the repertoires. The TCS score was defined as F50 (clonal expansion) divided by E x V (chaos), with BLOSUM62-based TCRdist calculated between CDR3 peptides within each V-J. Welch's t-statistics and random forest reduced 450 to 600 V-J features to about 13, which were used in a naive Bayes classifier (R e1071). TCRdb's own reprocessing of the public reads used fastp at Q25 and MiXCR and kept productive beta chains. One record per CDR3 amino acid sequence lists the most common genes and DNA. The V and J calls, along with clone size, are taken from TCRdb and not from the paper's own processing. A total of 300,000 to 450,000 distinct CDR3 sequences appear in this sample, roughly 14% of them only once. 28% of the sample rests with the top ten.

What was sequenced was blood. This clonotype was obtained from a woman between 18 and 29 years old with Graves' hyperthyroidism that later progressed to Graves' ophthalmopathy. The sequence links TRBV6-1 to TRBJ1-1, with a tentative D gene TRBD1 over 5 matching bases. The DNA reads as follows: TGTGCCGGCAGCCTGGAGAAGGGGTACACTGAAGCTTTCTTT. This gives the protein CAGSLEKGYTEAFF.